A single sample gave rise to the 26 T cell receptor beta chains below, sequenced in a study of beta chain features in type 1 diabetes. All of the isolated RNA was reverse transcribed, so expressed TCRB transcripts were sequenced. Here immunoSEQ multiplex PCR was the method, and the copy in TCRdb shows in-frame clones only, minus some. The sample has over 40,000 clones, roughly 45% seen once. What was sequenced was stem cell memory CD4+ T cells from blood. These receptors were obtained from a woman in her twenties or thirties in good health.

The V gene is TRBV5-4, the J gene TRBJ2-5, with D perhaps matching TRBD1 (6 bases). Germline lookup yields CDR1 SGHNT and CDR2 YYREEE (reference sequence). This CDR3 contains 15 residues. V lost 3 bases and J lost 4, with 16 bases in between. CDR3 sequence reads: CASSSNRVLSETQYF. CDR3 in DNA: TGTGCCAGCAGCTCTAACAGGGTCTTGTCAGAGACCCAGTACTTC. The whole variable domain, remainder taken from reference TRBV5-4 and TRBJ2-5, is ETGVTQSPTHLIKTRGQQVTLRCSSQSGHNTVSWYQQALGQGPQFIFQYYREEENGRGNFPPRFSGLQFPNYSSELNVNALELDDSALYLCASSSNRVLSETQYFGPGTRLLVL.

The chain carries TRBV29-1 and TRBJ2-3, with 7 bases identical to TRBD2. From germline, CDR1 is SQVTM and CDR2 ANQGSEA. The CDR3 is 14 amino acids. Unmatched junction bases numbered 7, after V lost 3 bases and J lost 4 bases. The CDR3 DNA follows: TGCAGCGTTGAGAGCGGGATGGTGGCAGATACGCAGTATTTT. This translates into CSVESGMVADTQYF.

This clone was picked up a small number of times. Given the absence of the conserved phenylalanine or tryptophan at the CDR3 end, a read error is likely. It is unclear where the CDR3 begins or ends on the DNA, so no DNA is shown, and the CDR3 is as TCRdb lists it. The J gene is TRBJ1-1, the V gene TRBV7-2; the table names TRBD1, a call not compared with the DNA. CDR1 is SGHTA and CDR2 is FQGNSA in the germline V gene. The CDR3 length is 14 residues, termini included. The CDR3 reads CASSSAGAGKLAWK.

The CDR3 region is CASSPRGQGKGYEQYF. CDR3 coding DNA: TGTGCCAGCAGTCCACGAGGACAGGGGAAGGGCTACGAGCAGTACTTC. The chain combines TRBV28 with TRBJ2-7; TRBD1 agrees at 9 bases. The length of the CDR3 is 16 residues. The V and J ends lost 5 bases and 3 bases, in that order; junction bases with no gene match: 11. In germline, CDR1 is MDHEN, CDR2 SYDVKM.

V gene TRBV14 combines with J gene TRBJ2-2; TRBD1 matches 7 bases. The V and J ends lost 3 bases and 7 bases, in that order; junction bases with no gene match: 2. This CDR3 is 13 amino acids long. The germline CDR1 and CDR2 sequences are SGHDN and FVKESK. CDR3 sequence: CASSHRQGGELFF. The CDR3 nucleotides are TGTGCCAGCAGCCACAGACAGGGCGGGGAGCTGTTTTTT. Full variable domain (remainder filled in from reference TRBV14 and TRBJ2-2): EAGVTQFPSHSVIEKGQTVTLRCDPISGHDNLYWYRRVMGKEIKFLLHFVKESKQDESGMPNNRFLAERTGGTYSTLKVQPAELEDSGVYFCASSHRQGGELFFGEGSRLTVL.

The chain employs TRBV9 and TRBJ2-5; 12 nucleotides agree with TRBD2. The end of the DNA fits TRBJ2-7 better, so the J call may be wrong. This CDR3 has 15 amino acids. In germline, CDR1 is SGDLS, CDR2 YYNGEE. The CDR3 region is CASSAGLAGSYEQYF. The CDR3 region has the DNA TGTGCCAGCAGCGCTGGACTAGCGGGGAGTTACGAGCAGTACTTC.

This clone was seen a handful of times. The chain joins TRBV29-1 to TRBJ1-5; tentative D call: TRBD1 (5 bases). Germline assignment: CDR1 SQVTM and CDR2 ANQGSEA. The CDR3 covers 13 residues. V lost 4 bases and J lost 5, with 12 bases in between. The CDR3: CSVVGGIDQPQHF. The CDR3 DNA follows: TGCAGCGTTGTGGGGGGGATTGATCAGCCCCAGCATTTT.

The V gene is TRBV4-3, the J gene TRBJ1-2, with TRBD1 matching 8 bases. The CDR3 length is 17 residues. The junction had 11 bases not matched to a gene; V was cut back by 0 bases and J by 5 bases. Looked up from germline, CDR1 is LGHNA and CDR2 is YSLEER. The CDR3 coding sequence is TGCGCCAGCAGCCAAGACAGTAGCGCAGGGGGCGCTTATGGCTACACCTTC. Encoded protein: CASSQDSSAGGAYGYTF.

This clone was counted only a few times. The CDR3 DNA reads as TGTGCCAGCAGCTTAGTCCGGACAGTCCAGGGGTACAATGAGCAGTTCTTC. Amino acids: CASSLVRTVQGYNEQFF. The rearrangement joins TRBV7-2 to TRBJ2-1, with a tentative D call TRBD1 (6 bases). There are 17 residues in the CDR3. V was pared by 1 base and J by 4 bases, with 17 bases between. Germline CDR1 SGHTA, CDR2 FQGNSA.

This clone was counted a few times. The J gene is TRBJ2-2, the V gene TRBV18; the D is unclear. Germline CDR1 KGHSH, CDR2 LQKENI. Between the trimmed V and J ends, which lost 3 bases and 4 bases, there was a span of 6 bases. The CDR3 loop spans 13 amino acids. CDR3 nucleotide sequence: TGTGCCAGCTCACCTACGGGCACCGGGGAGCTGTTTTTT. Encoded protein: CASSPTGTGELFF.

The gene calls are TRBV7-2 and TRBJ2-7; maybe TRBD2 (6 bases). Trimming removed 5 bases at V and 0 bases at J, with 17 bases between. This CDR3 region has 16 residues. CDR1 is SGHTA, CDR2 FQGNSA, per germline. In nucleotides, the CDR3 is TGTGCCAGCAGCCTAGTAGCGGCCCCAAGCTCCTACGAGCAGTACTTC. Protein product: CASSLVAAPSSYEQYF.

The chain joins TRBV6-5 to TRBJ2-1; TRBD1 agrees at 12 bases. V dropped 7 bases and J dropped 9; count of bases not matched to a gene: 10. This CDR3 has 15 residues. Germline lookup yields CDR1 MNHEY and CDR2 SVGAGI. The CDR3 is CASKATGTGGFEQFF. CDR3 in DNA: TGTGCCAGCAAAGCGACCGGGACAGGGGGCTTTGAGCAGTTCTTC.

The gene calls are TRBV28 and TRBJ2-5; no clear D gene. V was shortened by 3 bases and J by 2 bases, with 4 bases between the two germline ends. This CDR3 contains 12 residues. CDR1 is MDHEN, CDR2 SYDVKM, per germline. The CDR3 coding sequence is TGTGCCAGCAGTTTCAGTCAAGAGACCCAGTACTTC. Protein sequence: CASSFSQETQYF. Full variable domain (missing parts from reference TRBV28 and TRBJ2-5): DVKVTQSSRYLVKRTGEKVFLECVQDMDHENMFWYRQDPGLGLRLIYFSYDVKMKEKGDIPEGYSVSREKKERFSLILESASTNQTSMYLCASSFSQETQYFGPGTRLLVL.

This sequence joins TRBV7-2 and TRBJ2-2, with D maybe TRBD1 (6 bases). V was pared by 5 bases and J by 3 bases, with 13 bases between. The CDR3 spans 15 residues. Germline CDR1 SGHTA, CDR2 FQGNSA. The CDR3 sequence is CASSVRDTHTGELFF. DNA of the CDR3: TGTGCCAGCAGCGTCCGGGACACACACACCGGGGAGCTGTTTTTT.

CDR3 sequence (DNA): TGTGCCAGCAGTGAAGTTGGGACAGGGGTGGTTGAGACCCAGTACTTC. Translation gives CASSEVGTGVVETQYF. This chain joins TRBV6-1 and TRBJ2-5; 10 nucleotides align to TRBD1. Trimming removed 1 base from V and 5 bases from J; junction bases left unmatched: 7. Germline V gives CDR1 MNHNS, CDR2 SASEGT. CDR3 length: 16 residues.

V is TRBV7-2 and J is TRBJ2-3, with D possibly TRBD2 on 6 matching bases. V was shortened by 1 base and J by 0 bases, with 11 bases between the two germline ends. The CDR3 runs to 16 residues. Germline V gene lookup returns CDR1 SGHTA and CDR2 FQGNSA. CDR3 sequence: CASSLVASVSTDTQYF. The CDR3 coding sequence is TGTGCCAGCAGCTTAGTTGCTAGCGTGAGCACAGATACGCAGTATTTT.

This CDR3 reads CASSLQNYGYTF. The CDR3 bases are TGTGCCAGCAGTTTACAGAACTATGGCTACACCTTC. The chain has TRBV28 and TRBJ1-2; D is undetermined. The CDR3 runs 12 residues. V was cut by 2 bases and J by 2 bases, with 3 bases left in between. The germline gives CDR1 MDHEN, CDR2 SYDVKM.

This clone was observed a handful of times. The chain combines TRBV5-1 with TRBJ2-3; D possibly corresponds to TRBD1 (6 bases). Per germline, CDR1 SGHRS and CDR2 YFSETQ. V was clipped by 0 bases and J by 0 bases, with 8 bases between them. The CDR3 is made up of 15 amino acids. CDR3 residues: CASSLGGRSTDTQYF. The CDR3 nucleotides are TGCGCCAGCAGCTTGGGGGGGCGTAGCACAGATACGCAGTATTTT.

This chain links TRBV7-2 with TRBJ2-3; TRBD2 aligns across 8 bases. V lost 3 bases, J lost 2 bases, and 10 bases stayed unmatched. The CDR3 is 17 residues long. The germline V gene encodes CDR1 SGHTA and CDR2 FQGNSA. The CDR3: CASSFKSGSWYTDTQYF. The CDR3 DNA is TGTGCCAGCAGCTTTAAAAGCGGGAGTTGGTACACAGATACGCAGTATTTT. The full variable domain, its missing parts supplied by reference TRBV7-2 and TRBJ2-3, is GAGVSQSPSNKVTEKGKDVELRCDPISGHTALYWYRQSLGQGLEFLIYFQGNSAPDKSGLPSDRFSAERTGGSVSTLTIQRTQQEDSAVYLCASSFKSGSWYTDTQYFGPGTRLTVL.

This clone was observed a few times. This chain joins TRBV5-1 and TRBJ2-3; 9 bases are a match to TRBD1. J was trimmed by 0 bases and V by 4 bases; bases with no gene match: 6. Germline lookup yields CDR1 SGHRS and CDR2 YFSETQ. The CDR3 runs to 16 residues. CDR3 loop: CASSTRTGASTDTQYF. Here the CDR3 DNA reads TGCGCCAGCAGCACCAGGACAGGGGCAAGCACAGATACGCAGTATTTT. Based on the CDR3 plus reference TRBV5-1 and TRBJ2-3, the full variable domain is KAGVTQTPRYLIKTRGQQVTLSCSPISGHRSVSWYQQTPGQGLQFLFEYFSETQRNKGNFPGRFSGRQFSNSRSEMNVSTLELGDSALYLCASSTRTGASTDTQYFGPGTRLTVL.

This clone appeared a few times. V gene TRBV15 combines with J gene TRBJ2-7; TRBD1 aligns across 10 bases. Trimming took 0 bases from V and 3 from J; bases not matched to a gene: 11. Per the germline V gene, CDR1 is LNHNV and CDR2 is YYDKDF (reference sequence). The CDR3 totals 18 residues. The DNA of the CDR3 is TGTGCCACCAGCAGAGATCAACCCTGGGGACAGGGGATCTACGAGCAGTACTTC. Protein product: CATSRDQPWGQGIYEQYF.

This chain uses TRBV7-9 with TRBJ2-1, with TRBD2 matching 8 bases. Germline CDR1 reads SEHNR; CDR2 reads FQNEAQ (reference sequence). The V gene end was trimmed by 5 bases and the J gene end by 4 bases; junction bases not matched to a gene: 13. The CDR3 runs 17 residues. The CDR3 here is CASSQKFGGRLYNEQFF. The CDR3 coding sequence is TGTGCCAGCAGCCAAAAATTTGGCGGGAGGTTATACAATGAGCAGTTCTTC. Variable domain in full (rest from reference TRBV7-9 and TRBJ2-1): DTGVSQNPRHKITKRGQNVTFRCDPISEHNRLYWYRQTLGQGPEFLTYFQNEAQLEKSRLLSDRFSAERPKGSFSTLEIQRTEQGDSAMYLCASSQKFGGRLYNEQFFGPGTRLTVL.

V and J are TRBV7-3 and TRBJ2-2; 7 nucleotides match TRBD2. V shed 5 bases, J shed 5 bases, and the junction held 14 bases outside the gene matches. CDR1 is SGHTA, CDR2 FQGTGA, per germline. The length of the CDR3 is 17 residues. CDR3 nucleotide sequence: TGTGCCAGCAGCCCCCGACGGGGAGGGAGCATTACCGGGGAGCTGTTTTTT. Amino acid sequence: CASSPRRGGSITGELFF.

The chain uses TRBV7-8 and TRBJ2-2; possibly TRBD2 for D (5 bases). V was pared by 5 bases and J by 4 bases, with 11 bases between. The CDR3 sequence is 14 residues long. The germline V gene encodes CDR1 SGHVS and CDR2 FQNEAQ. The CDR3 DNA is TGTGCCAGCAGCCTAGGACTTTCCACCGGGGAGCTGTTTTTT. Amino acids: CASSLGLSTGELFF.

This clone appeared a few times. The chain uses TRBV18 and TRBJ2-2, with 9 bases fitting TRBD2. The CDR3 is 15 amino acids. Germline values: CDR1 KGHSH, CDR2 LQKENI. Trimming removed 6 bases from V and 4 bases from J; junction bases left unmatched: 6. The CDR3, as DNA: TGTGCCAGCTCGGCGACTAGCGGCCGCACCGGGGAGCTGTTTTTT. As protein: CASSATSGRTGELFF.

V usage is TRBV2 and J usage is TRBJ2-7; 9 nucleotides align to TRBD1. The germline CDR1 and CDR2 sequences are SNHLY and FYNNEI. The CDR3 is 13 amino acids. V was pared by 4 bases and J by 4 bases, with 2 bases of the junction left unmatched. This CDR3 is CASSVTGGYEQYF. CDR3 nucleotides: TGTGCCAGCAGTGTGACAGGGGGGTACGAGCAGTACTTC. The variable domain in full, with the rest retrieved from reference TRBV2 and TRBJ2-7, is EPEVTQTPSHQVTQMGQEVILRCVPISNHLYFYWYRQILGQKVEFLVSFYNNEISEKSEIFDDQFSVERPDGSNFTLKIRSTKLEDSAMYFCASSVTGGYEQYFGPGTRLTVT.